A selection of T cell receptor beta chains follows, all from one sample in a study of blood T cell repertoires in COVID-19. Some clones are missing from TCRdb's copy, which holds only in-frame ones; the method was immunoSEQ multiplex PCR. The sample includes under 200,000 clones, 70% to 90% of them seen just once. The sample consisted of peripheral blood. These TCRs come from a man aged 50 or older with active or convalescent COVID-19. Each CDR3 is given with its conserved first and last residue. Each record gives: V gene, J gene, CDR3 protein.

TRBV18,TRBJ2-7,CASSGLAGGPGYEQYF
TRBV2,TRBJ2-4,CASSLHLAGGAKNIQYF
TRBV14,TRBJ2-1,CASSQDISLNYNEQFF
TRBV15,TRBJ1-1,CATSIQGATGKNTEAFF
TRBV10-3,TRBJ1-2,CAISEENPYGYTF
TRBV6-4,TRBJ1-2,CASSVTTGPNYGYTF
TRBV7-9,TRBJ1-3,CASSFSPDRNSGNTIYF
TRBV6-5,TRBJ1-5,CASSSQGQGVKPQHF
TRBV2,TRBJ2-5,CAGRGRAGEETQYF
TRBV12-3/TRBV12-4,TRBJ2-7,CASMTVSYEQYF
TRBV7-2,TRBJ2-1,CASSPFGTSGREQFF
TRBV6-5,TRBJ2-7,CASSSPHDRGLYEQYF
TRBV5-1,TRBJ1-2,CASSPGGGHGYTF
TRBV5-1,TRBJ1-6,CASSQSQGSINSPLHF
TRBV19,TRBJ1-3,CASGDRSLSGNTIYF
TRBV27,TRBJ1-1,CASSYKFGLLMNTEAFF
TRBV12-3/TRBV12-4,TRBJ2-7,CASRRLGNEQYF
TRBV6-5,TRBJ2-7,CASSPSGRAYEQYF
TRBV6-2/TRBV6-3,TRBJ1-1,CASSYIREAFF
TRBV9,TRBJ1-1,CASSPHGNTEAFF
TRBV7-8,TRBJ1-2,CASSLARQSPYGYTF
TRBV6-5,TRBJ1-5,CASSPRWGEDQPQHF
TRBV19,TRBJ2-2,CASSILKGQTTGELFF
TRBV9,TRBJ2-7,CASSPRTSGYEQYF
TRBV29-1,TRBJ2-5,CSAEGGQGGETQYF
TRBV11-1,TRBJ2-7,CASSLALGDKYEQYF
TRBV29-1,TRBJ2-2,CSVEGDRKFSNTGELFF
TRBV18,TRBJ2-6,CASSPGLYNVLTF
TRBV19,TRBJ2-7,CASSIGLVEYEQYF
TRBV2,TRBJ1-2,CASSDSTQGASYGYTF
TRBV21-1,TRBJ1-5,CASSKRQPNQPQHF
TRBV7-2,TRBJ2-1,CASSLGGSGGGYNEQFF
TRBV24-1,TRBJ2-5,CATRGGDALQTQYF
TRBV24-1,TRBJ1-1,CATAQGLTEAFF
TRBV19,TRBJ2-3,CASSLDRVVDTQYF
TRBV27,TRBJ1-1,CASQTGLEAFF
TRBV7-9,TRBJ2-7,CASRGQGNWEQYF
TRBV2,TRBJ1-5,CASSQALDSDQPQHF
TRBV14,TRBJ2-2,CASSLGTGNTGELFF
TRBV6-2/TRBV6-3,TRBJ1-6,CASSATLRDRYSPLHF
TRBV5-1,TRBJ1-1,CASSLAGTLVTEAFF
TRBV7-6,TRBJ2-5,CASSLVVQRGGQETQYF
TRBV6-1,TRBJ2-3,CASSEPPLARTQYF
TRBV7-3,TRBJ1-5,CASSPGRGQPQHF
TRBV5-6,TRBJ2-7,CASSFMTSGSYEQYF
TRBV27,TRBJ1-2,CASSSEDRGINYGYTF
TRBV4-2,TRBJ2-7,CASSQQSGSHYEQYF
TRBV6-1,TRBJ2-2,CASSEASRQGLTGELFF
TRBV6-5,TRBJ1-1,CASRRDRGRIFF
TRBV11-3,TRBJ2-1,CASSLALAGPSYNEQFF
TRBV18,TRBJ1-3,CASSHGTDGNTIYF
TRBV4-2,TRBJ1-5,CASSSNLNQPQHF
TRBV24-1,TRBJ2-3,CATSDLGGSTDTQYF
TRBV11-3,TRBJ2-5,CASSLTGGSQETQYF
TRBV5-8,TRBJ1-4,CASSQRGGGSPKLFF